This TCR beta chain derives from a study of cytomegalovirus exposure and HLA in healthy donors. Study context: Among the 400 or so donors who were genotyped, roughly 76% fell in the genetic ancestry cluster that is associated with self-reported Caucasian donors.

Losses at the gene ends were 4 bases for V and 8 bases for J; bases not matched to a gene: 7. The CDR3 has 15 residues. Germline CDR1 reads MDHEN; CDR2 reads SYDVKM. Note on this clone: Its antigen is still unknown.

Both 60 Vbeta primers and 13 Jbeta primers went into the PCR. Only in-frame clones appear in the TCRdb table, and some are missing; sequencing was by immunoSEQ multiplex PCR. Of 150,000 to 200,000 clones listed, about 80% are singletons. The study's findings and limits: The availability of immune exposure information extended only to CMV serostatus. Earlier analysis yielded a pattern in which most TCR beta V segments were productive about 87% or about 30% of the time.

The clonotype was recovered from a girl aged 5-17 years in good health and CMV-seropositive. The V and J genes are TRBV28 and TRBJ1-4, with TRBD1 identical over 10 bases. Input material: PBMCs. The chain's CDR3 is CASSSRQGAGEKLFF. CDR3 bases: TGTGCCAGCAGTTCCCGACAGGGGGCAGGAGAAAAACTGTTTTTT.